This TCR beta chain was identified during a study of Ad26.COV2.S vaccination and SARS-CoV-2 variants. Looking at the study overall: Sample donor was a member of the COV1001 Ad26.COV2.S trial arm. Study results and limitations: Relative to placebo recipients, vaccine recipients exhibited elevated spike-specific TCR breadth.

Trimming took 4 bases from V and 0 from J; bases not matched to a gene: 6. Germline V gene sequence: CDR1 LNHDA, CDR2 SQIVND (reference sequence). The CDR3 has 16 amino acids. Sequencing was performed with immunoSEQ multiplex PCR; in TCRdb, only in-frame clones are kept and a portion is missing. There are approximately 300,000 clones in the sample; 85% occur only once, and 2.1% lies in the top ten. Treatment denoted: some 19 received Ad26.COV2.S at low or high dose, single or two shots; five or six received placebo; per-sample allocation not given. Samples analyzed were those drawn on day 63 after the first vaccine or placebo injection. Note on this clone: Antigen unknown.

V usage is TRBV19 and J usage is TRBJ2-5, with TRBD1 matching 9 bases. The TCR was taken from a person aged 18-60 years who received the Ad26.COV2.S COVID-19 vaccine or a placebo. The specimen was peripheral blood, collected in a trial of Ad26.COV2.S vaccine versus placebo. The chain's CDR3 is CASSKWDREDQETQYF. The CDR3 DNA reads TGTGCCAGTAGTAAATGGGACAGGGAAGACCAAGAGACCCAGTACTTC.